Below are 29 T cell receptor beta chains sequenced from a single sample in a study of chemoradiotherapy in HPV16-positive cancers (dated by TCRdb to between 2021 and 2024). Libraries came from the immunoSEQ multiplex PCR assay. Imported from immuneACCESS, the table was reduced by TCRdb to in-frame sequences with V and J called. These copies leave out some clones; in studies compared against another copy, an unresolved V gene accounts for under half, and the cause of the remainder is not known. Across this sample there are roughly 13,000 clones, with roughly 71% seen only once. The ten largest clones represent roughly a fifth of the sample. This sample was gathered from a patient who underwent chemoradiotherapy. These receptors originate from a human donor with HPV-associated anogenital cancer.

The CDR3 DNA follows: TGTGCCAGCAGCCGACTAACTAGCGGGGGGTCCAATGAGCAGTTCTTC. This translates into CASSRLTSGGSNEQFF. This chain connects TRBV7-9 to TRBJ2-1, with 12 bases aligning to TRBD2. V lost 5 bases to trimming and J lost 6 bases; unmatched junction nucleotides: 8. The CDR3 is 16 amino acids. Germline lookup yields CDR1 SEHNR and CDR2 FQNEAQ (reference sequence).

This rearrangement joins TRBV18 to TRBJ1-6; 8 bases are a match to TRBD1. The J segment lost 5 bases and the V segment lost 5 bases, leaving 5 bases of the junction unmatched. The germline gives CDR1 KGHSH, CDR2 LQKENI. CDR3 length: 15 residues. The CDR3 nucleotides are TGTGCCAGCTCAGCGGGACAGGCTGATAATTCACCCCTCCACTTT. It encodes CASSAGQADNSPLHF.

The V and J genes are TRBV28 and TRBJ1-6; D is ambiguous. V was trimmed by 4 bases and J by 7 bases, leaving 17 bases between them. The CDR3 runs to 16 residues. Germline V gives CDR1 MDHEN, CDR2 SYDVKM. CDR3 in amino acids: CASSSLGDGKNSPLHF. CDR3 in DNA: TGTGCCAGCAGTTCTTTGGGAGACGGAAAAAATTCACCCCTCCACTTT.

The chain carries TRBV30 and TRBJ2-7; possibly TRBD1 for D (6 bases). The germline V gene encodes CDR1 GTSNPN and CDR2 SVGIG (reference sequence). This CDR3 region has 12 residues. V lost 2 bases, J lost 3 bases, and 8 bases lay in between. For the CDR3, the DNA is TGTGCCTGGAGTACACAGGGCTACGAGCAGTACTTC. Translated, it gives CAWSTQGYEQYF. The entire variable domain, with the rest obtained from reference TRBV30 and TRBJ2-7, is as follows: SQTIHQWPATLVQPVGSPLSLECTVEGTSNPNLYWYRQAAGRGLQLLFYSVGIGQISSEVPQNLSASRPQDRQFILSSKKLLLSDSGFYLCAWSTQGYEQYFGPGTRLTVT.

CDR3 bases: TGTGCCAGCAGCTTAAGCGCGGACAGGGGGGAACAGCCCCAGCATTTT. Translation gives CASSLSADRGEQPQHF. This chain connects TRBV7-9 to TRBJ1-5, with TRBD1 matching 10 bases. CDR1 SEHNR and CDR2 FQNEAQ come from the germline V gene (reference sequence). V shed 2 bases, J shed 7 bases, and the junction held 8 bases outside the gene matches. This CDR3 contains 16 residues.

This sequence joins TRBV7-9 and TRBJ2-3, with D perhaps given as TRBD1 or TRBD2 (6 bases each). Germline-derived CDR1 and CDR2 are SEHNR and FQNEAQ (reference sequence). Trimming left V 6 bases short and J 1 base short, with 17 bases between. There are 16 residues in the CDR3. For the CDR3, the DNA is TGTGCCAGCAGGGCGTCGTTGGGGGGCCGCACAGATACGCAGTATTTT. Its protein product is CASRASLGGRTDTQYF.

This chain joins TRBV30 and TRBJ2-3; TRBD1 is a possible D gene (6 bases). The V end lost 5 bases, the J end lost 4 bases, and 22 bases lay between the germline ends. The germline CDR1 and CDR2 sequences are GTSNPN and SVGIG (reference sequence). The CDR3 has 16 residues. CDR3 in amino acids: CAWATPGPGVPDTQYF. CDR3 DNA: TGTGCCTGGGCAACCCCGGGACCAGGGGTCCCAGATACGCAGTATTTT. Supplemented by reference TRBV30 and TRBJ2-3, the full variable domain reads SQTIHQWPATLVQPVGSPLSLECTVEGTSNPNLYWYRQAAGRGLQLLFYSVGIGQISSEVPQNLSASRPQDRQFILSSKKLLLSDSGFYLCAWATPGPGVPDTQYFGPGTRLTVL.

The chain recombines TRBV30 with TRBJ1-4; 7 bases map to TRBD1. J lost 7 bases, V lost 7 bases, and 9 bases had no gene match. CDR3 length: 13 residues. The germline V gene encodes CDR1 GTSNPN and CDR2 SVGIG (reference sequence). The CDR3 sequence: CASNRGGGEKLFF. In nucleotides, the CDR3 is TGTGCCTCTAACAGGGGAGGGGGTGAAAAACTGTTTTTT.

The rearrangement uses TRBV6-1 and TRBJ2-7, with TRBD2 matching 8 bases. The CDR3 contains 12 residues. The V gene's germline CDR1 is MNHNS and CDR2 SASEGT. Unmatched junction bases numbered 2, after V lost 7 bases and J lost 3 bases. This chain's CDR3 is CASTAGVYEQYF. Written as DNA, the CDR3 is TGTGCCAGCACAGCGGGGGTCTACGAGCAGTACTTC.

V is TRBV6-5 and J is TRBJ1-1, with a weak D call TRBD1 (6 bases). Between the trimmed V and J ends, which lost 4 bases and 9 bases, there was a span of 15 bases. This CDR3 contains 13 residues. CDR1 is MNHEY, CDR2 SVGAGI, per germline. Here the CDR3 DNA reads TGTGCCAGCAGTTTCGCGCGTACAGGGCAAGCTTTCTTT. Encoded protein: CASSFARTGQAFF.

This clone has a handful of counts. This chain joins TRBV5-1 and TRBJ2-1; D remains ambiguous. Germline assignment: CDR1 SGHRS and CDR2 YFSETQ. Trimming stripped 4 bases from V and 0 bases from J, with 11 bases between. This CDR3 has 15 amino acids. The CDR3: CASSAQMSSYNEQFF. CDR3 nucleotide sequence: TGCGCCAGCAGCGCCCAGATGAGCTCCTACAATGAGCAGTTCTTC.

The table lists this clone with a few counts. This chain uses TRBV27 with TRBJ1-6; D is unresolved. V shed 3 bases and J shed 4 bases, with 1 base lying between them. Per germline, CDR1 MNHEY and CDR2 SMNVEV (reference sequence). The CDR3 sequence is 12 residues long. The CDR3 DNA reads as TGTGCCAGCAGTTTTTATAATTCACCCCTCCACTTT. This gives the protein CASSFYNSPLHF.

The chain's CDR3 is CAWKVYGYTF. Here the CDR3 DNA reads TGTGCCTGGAAAGTCTATGGCTACACCTTC. The chain carries TRBV30 and TRBJ1-2; D not resolved. The V gene's germline CDR1 is GTSNPN and CDR2 SVGIG (reference sequence). The V and J ends lost 4 bases and 4 bases respectively, with 4 bases between them. The CDR3 contains 10 residues.

The chain links TRBV19 to TRBJ1-5; the D is unclear. V was clipped by 6 bases and J by 5 bases, with 8 bases between them. From germline, CDR1 is LNHDA and CDR2 SQIVND (reference sequence). The CDR3 runs 12 residues. CDR3 amino acids: CASSQLDQPQHF. The CDR3 region has the DNA TGTGCCAGTAGCCAATTGGATCAGCCCCAGCATTTT.

The chain has TRBV25-1 and TRBJ1-3; D perhaps matches TRBD1 (6 bases). The CDR3 runs 14 residues. CDR1 is MGHDK, CDR2 SYGVNS, per germline. V was pared by 4 bases and J by 4 bases, with 11 bases between. In DNA, the CDR3 is TGTGCCAGCAGTGCATGGGACACGGGAAACACCATATATTTT. Translated, it gives CASSAWDTGNTIYF. Full variable domain (remainder filled in from reference TRBV25-1 and TRBJ1-3): EADIYQTPRYLVIGTGKKITLECSQTMGHDKMYWYQQDPGMELHLIHYSYGVNSTEKGDLSSESTVSRIRTEHFPLTLESARPSHTSQYLCASSAWDTGNTIYFGEGSWLTVV.

This sequence joins TRBV7-3 and TRBJ2-2; no clear D. Germline CDR1 SGHTA, CDR2 FQGTGA. Deletions cut 5 bases from V and 4 bases from J, with 8 bases between. The CDR3 is made up of 13 amino acids. Here the CDR3 DNA reads TGTGCCAGCAGCCCACTGTCCACCGGGGAGCTGTTTTTT. Translating it yields CASSPLSTGELFF.

The rearrangement uses TRBV2 and TRBJ1-3; D is perhaps TRBD1 (5 bases). The CDR3 spans 14 residues. V was trimmed by 4 bases and J by 5 bases, leaving 12 bases between them. Germline V gene lookup returns CDR1 SNHLY and CDR2 FYNNEI. The CDR3 DNA is TGTGCCAGCAGTGGGACGAGGGGAAGAAACACCATATATTTT. Protein sequence: CASSGTRGRNTIYF.

This clone was picked up one time. The chain combines TRBV19 with TRBJ1-5, with 9 positions matching TRBD1. The CDR3 sequence is 14 residues long. With 6 bases clipped from V and 9 bases from J, the junction kept 9 bases outside the gene matches. The germline V gene has CDR1 LNHDA and CDR2 SQIVND (reference sequence). CDR3 DNA: TGTGCCAGTAGGAGACAGGGGGAGGGGCGGCCCCAGCATTTT. Translated: CASRRQGEGRPQHF.

The rearrangement links TRBV2 to TRBJ2-2; TRBD1 agrees at 7 bases. Germline CDR1 is SNHLY and CDR2 is FYNNEI. CDR3 length: 13 amino acids. With 6 bases clipped from V and 3 bases from J, the junction kept 1 base outside the gene matches. The CDR3 loop reads CASRGGYTGELFF. The CDR3 bases are TGTGCCAGCAGAGGGGGCTACACCGGGGAGCTGTTTTTT.

The gene calls are TRBV28 and TRBJ2-1; 8 nucleotides line up with TRBD2. V shed 5 bases, J shed 5 bases, and the junction held 2 bases outside the gene matches. CDR3 length: 13 residues. Germline V gene lookup returns CDR1 MDHEN and CDR2 SYDVKM. The CDR3 nucleotides are TGTGCCAGCAGTATAGCGGGGCACAATGAGCAGTTCTTC. Translating it yields CASSIAGHNEQFF.

The chain carries TRBV9 and TRBJ2-3; D is possibly TRBD2 (7 bases). Germline V gives CDR1 SGDLS, CDR2 YYNGEE. The length of the CDR3 is 19 residues. Trimming removed 2 bases at V and 6 bases at J, with 28 bases between. CDR3 amino acids: CASSVLNGLMGGPGDTQYF. DNA of the CDR3: TGTGCCAGCAGCGTTCTTAACGGTCTGATGGGGGGGCCTGGGGATACGCAGTATTTT. The entire variable domain, with the rest obtained from reference TRBV9 and TRBJ2-3, is as follows: DSGVTQTPKHLITATGQRVTLRCSPRSGDLSVYWYQQSLDQGLQFLIQYYNGEERAKGNILERFSAQQFPDLHSELNLSSLELGDSALYFCASSVLNGLMGGPGDTQYFGPGTRLTVL.

Sample share makes this clone medium-sized. The rearrangement joins TRBV19 to TRBJ1-2, with TRBD1 identical over 9 bases. This CDR3 is built from 14 residues. CDR1 is LNHDA, CDR2 SQIVND, per germline (reference sequence). J lost 5 bases, V lost 11 bases, and 12 bases had no gene match. CDR3 nucleotides: TGTGCCGCAACCCCGGGACAGGGATTATATGGCTACACCTTC. Its protein is CAATPGQGLYGYTF.

The genes are TRBV5-4 and TRBJ1-2; D is unclear. Germline CDR1 is SGHNT and CDR2 is YYREEE (reference sequence). The germline V and J ends were trimmed by 2 bases and 0 bases, with 14 bases remaining between them. CDR3 length equals 16 residues. The CDR3 region has the DNA TGTGCCAGCAGCTTTAATGGGTTCACCGCTAACTATGGCTACACCTTC. Its translation: CASSFNGFTANYGYTF.

The genes are TRBV19 and TRBJ2-3, with 8 bases aligning to TRBD1. CDR3 length: 14 amino acids. V was pared by 7 bases and J by 1 base, with 4 bases of the junction left unmatched. CDR1 LNHDA and CDR2 SQIVND come from the germline V gene (reference sequence). The CDR3 bases are TGTGCCAGTATGCCGGACAGGGGCACAGATACGCAGTATTTT. Its translation is CASMPDRGTDTQYF.

In this sample, this clone turned up a few times. The chain carries TRBV28 and TRBJ2-1, with 8 bases aligning to TRBD2. CDR3 size: 15 residues. Per the germline V gene, CDR1 is MDHEN and CDR2 is SYDVKM. After removal of 6 bases from V and 2 bases from J, the junction contained 6 bases not matched to a gene. CDR3 nucleotides: TGTGCCAGCAGCTCGAGACTAGCGACCTACAATGAGCAGTTCTTC. Translated: CASSSRLATYNEQFF.

The chain is built from TRBV5-4 and TRBJ2-2; 7 bases line up with TRBD2. The V and J ends lost 4 bases and 2 bases, in that order; junction bases with no gene match: 11. CDR1 is SGHNT and CDR2 is YYREEE in the germline V gene (reference sequence). The CDR3 contains 17 residues. CDR3 bases: TGTGCCAGCAGCCCGTCTTCCGGGACTATTAACACCGGGGAGCTGTTTTTT. Amino acid sequence: CASSPSSGTINTGELFF.

A single count supports this clone. The rearrangement uses TRBV6-6 and TRBJ1-5; maybe TRBD1 (6 bases). The germline V gene has CDR1 MNHNY and CDR2 SVGAGI (reference sequence). This CDR3 has 15 amino acids. The V and J ends lost 2 bases and 0 bases respectively, with 8 bases between them. CDR3 in DNA: TGTGCCAGCAGTTACAACAGGGATAGCAATCAGCCCCAGCATTTT. Protein product: CASSYNRDSNQPQHF.

The V and J genes are TRBV7-8 and TRBJ2-7; D not resolved. This CDR3 is built from 13 residues. Germline CDR1 SGHVS, CDR2 FQNEAQ. Trimming cost V 1 base and J 2 bases, with 6 bases left between them. This chain's CDR3 is CASSLEATYEQYF. CDR3 nucleotide sequence: TGTGCCAGCAGCTTAGAGGCTACCTACGAGCAGTACTTC.

This clone came up once. The chain links TRBV7-8 to TRBJ2-7; 9 positions agree with TRBD1. The CDR3 runs 14 residues. The germline V gene encodes CDR1 SGHVS and CDR2 FQNEAQ. V was pared by 5 bases and J by 2 bases, with 4 bases of the junction left unmatched. CDR3 amino acids: CASSTRTGAYEQYF. For the CDR3, the DNA is TGTGCCAGCAGCACCAGGACAGGGGCCTACGAGCAGTACTTC.